Sequencing of this TCR beta chain was carried out in a study of cytomegalovirus exposure and HLA in healthy donors. CDR3 size: 16 residues. Germline V gene data show CDR1 as KGHSH and CDR2 as LQKENI. V lost 4 bases and J lost 0, with 13 bases in between. Amplification used 60 Vbeta primers and 13 Jbeta primers. Data came from immunoSEQ multiplex PCR; TCRdb stores just in-frame clones and leaves some out. Here the sample spans around 160,000 clones, over 60% being singletons. This clonotype originated in a man aged 35 to 55 in good health and CMV-seropositive. The chain joins TRBV18 to TRBJ1-5, with D unclear. Sequenced material: PBMCs. CDR3 in amino acids: CASSQNSAVSNQPQHF. The DNA for the CDR3 is TGTGCCAGCTCACAGAACAGTGCTGTTAGCAATCAGCCCCAGCATTTT.